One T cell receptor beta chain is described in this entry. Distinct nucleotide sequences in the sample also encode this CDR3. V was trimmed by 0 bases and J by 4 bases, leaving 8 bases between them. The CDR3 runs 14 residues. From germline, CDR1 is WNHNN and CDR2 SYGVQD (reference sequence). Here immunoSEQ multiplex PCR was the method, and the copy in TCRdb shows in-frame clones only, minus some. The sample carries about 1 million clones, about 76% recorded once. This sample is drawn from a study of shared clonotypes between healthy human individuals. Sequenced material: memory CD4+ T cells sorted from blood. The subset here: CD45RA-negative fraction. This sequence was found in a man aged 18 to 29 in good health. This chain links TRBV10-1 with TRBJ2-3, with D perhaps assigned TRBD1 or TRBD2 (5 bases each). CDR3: CASSESLGADTQYF. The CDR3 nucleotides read TGCGCCAGCAGTGAGTCGCTGGGGGCAGATACGCAGTATTTT.